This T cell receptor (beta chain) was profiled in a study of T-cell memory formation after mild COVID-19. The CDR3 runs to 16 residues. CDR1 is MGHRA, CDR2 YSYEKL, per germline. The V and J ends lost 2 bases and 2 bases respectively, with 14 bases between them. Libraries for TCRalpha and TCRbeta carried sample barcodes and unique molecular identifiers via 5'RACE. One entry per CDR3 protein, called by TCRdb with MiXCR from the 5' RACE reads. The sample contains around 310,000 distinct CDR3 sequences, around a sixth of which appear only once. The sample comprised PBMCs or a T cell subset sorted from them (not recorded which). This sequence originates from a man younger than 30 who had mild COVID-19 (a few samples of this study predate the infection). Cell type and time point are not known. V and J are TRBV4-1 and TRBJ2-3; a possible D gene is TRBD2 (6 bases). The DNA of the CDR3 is TGCGCCAGCAGCCAATCGGACTATCCAGCCACAGATACGCAGTATTTT. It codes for CASSQSDYPATDTQYF.